The 16 T cell receptor beta chains presented below share a single source sample, sequenced in a study of blood T cell repertoires in COVID-19. Only in-frame clones appear in the TCRdb table, and some are missing; sequencing was by immunoSEQ multiplex PCR. The sample lists roughly 170,000 clones, about 74% occurring once. The material sequenced was peripheral blood. The receptors derive from a woman of 80 years or more with acute or convalescent COVID-19.

V is TRBV19 and J is TRBJ1-5; 9 positions agree with TRBD1. The CDR3 is made up of 14 amino acids. Per the germline V gene, CDR1 is LNHDA and CDR2 is SQIVND (reference sequence). Trimming cost V 3 bases and J 6 bases; bases outside gene matches: 3. The CDR3 DNA reads as TGTGCCAGTAGTATGACAGGGGGGCCTCAGCCCCAGCATTTT. This gives the protein CASSMTGGPQPQHF.

This clone showed up just a few times. The chain links TRBV19 to TRBJ2-3, with D maybe TRBD1 (5 bases). Germline assignment: CDR1 LNHDA and CDR2 SQIVND (reference sequence). There are 15 residues in the CDR3. Trimming pared 1 base from V and 6 bases from J, leaving 14 bases between. The CDR3 DNA reads TGTGCCAGTAGTATAGGGGGCAGGGCAGTCGATACGCAGTATTTT. It encodes CASSIGGRAVDTQYF.

The V gene is TRBV6-5, the J gene TRBJ1-2; 9 nucleotides match TRBD1. This CDR3 has 13 residues. V lost 6 bases and J lost 5; bases outside the gene matches: 4. CDR1 and CDR2 from the germline V gene are MNHEY and SVGAGI. CDR3: CASSLDRGYGYTF. The CDR3, as DNA: TGTGCCAGCAGCTTGGACAGGGGTTATGGCTACACCTTC.

The V call is TRBV3-1 (or the pseudogene TRBV3-2), the J call TRBJ2-1; 12 nucleotides align to TRBD2. The CDR3 contains 15 residues. V lost 2 bases, J lost 7 bases, and 3 bases stayed unmatched. From germline, CDR1 is LGHDT and CDR2 YNNKEL (reference sequence). The CDR3 loop is CASSQILAGGNEQFF. The DNA of the CDR3 is TGTGCCAGCAGCCAAATACTAGCGGGAGGAAATGAGCAGTTCTTC.

V usage is TRBV5-5 and J usage is TRBJ1-5, with a tentative D call TRBD1 (5 bases). Germline CDR1 is SGHKS and CDR2 is YYEKEE (reference sequence). V was pared by 3 bases and J by 3 bases, with 19 bases between. The CDR3 runs 17 residues. The CDR3 nucleotides read TGTGCCAGCAGCTATTACCCTGGGGCTTCAGACAATCAGCCCCAGCATTTT. Amino acid sequence: CASSYYPGASDNQPQHF.

The chain is built from TRBV14 and TRBJ1-4; 9 bases map to TRBD1. CDR1 and CDR2 (germline): SGHDN, FVKESK. The junction had 17 bases not matched to a gene; V was cut back by 4 bases and J by 11 bases. CDR3 length: 17 amino acids. DNA of the CDR3: TGTGCCAGCAGCCCGGGACAGGGTGGGGGCTTTTGGCGGAAACTGTTTTTT. It encodes CASSPGQGGGFWRKLFF.

The V gene is TRBV28, the J gene TRBJ1-1; D is ambiguous. This CDR3 region has 14 residues. Trimming stripped 3 bases from V and 3 bases from J, with 11 bases between. In germline, CDR1 is MDHEN, CDR2 SYDVKM. CDR3 coding DNA: TGTGCCAGCAGTTTTGCACAGAGACACACTGAAGCTTTCTTT. It codes for CASSFAQRHTEAFF.

The rearrangement links TRBV6-1 to TRBJ2-5; 13 positions match TRBD2. CDR3 length: 19 amino acids. Germline V gives CDR1 MNHNS, CDR2 SASEGT. J was trimmed by 2 bases and V by 0 bases; bases with no gene match: 9. The CDR3 DNA reads as TGTGCCAGCAGTGAAGCGCGACTAGCGGGAGGATATAGTCAAGAGACCCAGTACTTC. Protein: CASSEARLAGGYSQETQYF.

This chain uses TRBV9 with TRBJ1-4; D might be TRBD1 (6 bases). The CDR3 spans 18 residues. Per germline, CDR1 SGDLS and CDR2 YYNGEE. The V end was cut by 4 bases, the J end by 3 bases, with 22 bases between. The CDR3: CASSPEGTTFGANEKLFF. CDR3 in DNA: TGTGCCAGCAGCCCGGAAGGGACAACCTTCGGGGCTAATGAAAAACTGTTTTTT.

The chain is built from TRBV5-8 and TRBJ2-5; D remains ambiguous. This CDR3 region has 14 residues. Trimming cost V 3 bases and J 3 bases, with 12 bases left between them. Looked up from germline, CDR1 is SGHTS and CDR2 is YDEGEE. In DNA, the CDR3 is TGTGCCAGCAGCTCAGGCCCAGATAAAGAGACCCAGTACTTC. Its translation: CASSSGPDKETQYF.

This clone has a single count. The rearrangement links TRBV27 to TRBJ2-7, with D hard to call. CDR1 and CDR2 (germline): MNHEY, SMNVEV (reference sequence). V dropped 3 bases and J dropped 0 bases, with 6 bases sitting between them. This CDR3 has 13 amino acids. CDR3: CASSFHNSYEQYF. CDR3 sequence (DNA): TGTGCCAGCAGTTTTCACAACTCCTACGAGCAGTACTTC.

V gene TRBV7-9 combines with J gene TRBJ2-3, with D tentatively TRBD2 (5 bases). V was cut by 7 bases and J by 3 bases, with 11 bases left in between. Germline CDR1 reads SEHNR; CDR2 reads FQNEAQ (reference sequence). There are 13 residues in the CDR3. For the CDR3, the DNA is TGTGCCAGCACTTTTTCGGGGACAGATACGCAGTATTTT. It codes for CASTFSGTDTQYF.

The chain has TRBV10-1 and TRBJ2-5; 7 bases match TRBD2. CDR1 WNHNN and CDR2 SYGVQD come from the germline V gene (reference sequence). The CDR3 length is 16 residues. Unmatched junction bases numbered 14, after V lost 8 bases and J lost 2 bases. The CDR3 spells CASPGRVLRVQETQYF. CDR3 sequence (DNA): TGCGCCAGCCCGGGGAGGGTGTTGAGGGTGCAAGAGACCCAGTACTTC.

The chain uses TRBV10-3 and TRBJ1-5, with TRBD1 matching over 8 bases. The germline gives CDR1 ENHRY, CDR2 SYGVKD. The CDR3 runs 14 residues. With V trimmed by 4 bases and J by 5 bases, 4 bases remained unmatched. Here the CDR3 reads CAISGTGRDQPQHF. The CDR3 DNA reads TGTGCCATCAGTGGGACAGGGAGAGATCAGCCCCAGCATTTT.

This clone was picked up a small number of times. This rearrangement joins TRBV4-2 to TRBJ1-1; 7 bases line up with TRBD1. Germline V gene data show CDR1 as LGHNA and CDR2 as YNFKEQ. The V gene end was trimmed by 2 bases and the J gene end by 11 bases; junction bases not matched to a gene: 8. The CDR3 is made up of 13 amino acids. CDR3: CASSQTTTGLAFF. For the CDR3, the DNA is TGTGCCAGCAGCCAAACAACGACAGGGTTGGCTTTCTTT.

This clone was counted only a few times. The chain links TRBV3-1 (or the pseudogene TRBV3-2) to TRBJ2-1; a possible D gene is TRBD2 (6 bases). V was trimmed by 0 bases and J by 6 bases, leaving 12 bases between them. Germline V gene data show CDR1 as LGHDT and CDR2 as YNNKEL (reference sequence). The CDR3 covers 15 residues. This CDR3 is CASSQEGREANEQFF. The CDR3 nucleotides read TGTGCCAGCAGCCAAGAAGGTAGGGAGGCCAATGAGCAGTTCTTC.